This T cell receptor beta chain is from a study of blood T cell repertoires in COVID-19. Looking at the study overall: Italy, Spain and the United States were the sources of the convalescent and acute COVID-19 samples. PBMCs, B-cell-depleted T cells, or T cells provided the cDNA or gDNA that made up the material.

Germline-derived CDR1 and CDR2 are KGHSH and LQKENI. V lost 3 bases, J lost 5 bases, and 11 bases lay in between. This CDR3 has 13 residues. Source study methods: Nucleated cell number was recorded as an estimate derived from reference gene primer amplification. Measured with immunoSEQ multiplex PCR; TCRdb has only the in-frame clones, and not every one. That table is the source of V, J and clone size, and D and trimming were worked out from the DNA. Of more than 65,000 clones detected, nearly 90% appear once; the ten largest clones hold under 9.5%. V gene TRBV18 combines with J gene TRBJ2-7; D remains ambiguous. The TCR originated in a middle-aged man with acute or convalescent COVID-19. The specimen was peripheral blood. The CDR3 sequence is CASSPRSGDEQYV. Written as DNA, the CDR3 is TGTGCCAGCTCACCGAGGAGTGGCGACGAGCAGTACGTC.